This T cell receptor beta chain was captured in a study of control samples from healthy donors and cancer patients. The repertoire was sequenced with immunoSEQ multiplex PCR; TCRdb's copy has only in-frame clones and lacks some. The data contain roughly 450,000 clones, 80% to 95% of them singletons. Per the germline V gene, CDR1 is SGHRS and CDR2 is YFSETQ. Trimming removed 4 bases from V and 5 bases from J; junction bases left unmatched: 6. The CDR3 extends over 15 amino acids. The origin of this receptor is a man in his forties with head and neck cancer. The sequencing input was PBMCs. The gene calls are TRBV5-1 and TRBJ2-1; 10 bases line up with TRBD1. The CDR3 coding sequence is TGCGCCAGCAGCCAGACAGGGGGCGCCCACAATGAGCAGTTCTTC. This gives the protein CASSQTGGAHNEQFF.